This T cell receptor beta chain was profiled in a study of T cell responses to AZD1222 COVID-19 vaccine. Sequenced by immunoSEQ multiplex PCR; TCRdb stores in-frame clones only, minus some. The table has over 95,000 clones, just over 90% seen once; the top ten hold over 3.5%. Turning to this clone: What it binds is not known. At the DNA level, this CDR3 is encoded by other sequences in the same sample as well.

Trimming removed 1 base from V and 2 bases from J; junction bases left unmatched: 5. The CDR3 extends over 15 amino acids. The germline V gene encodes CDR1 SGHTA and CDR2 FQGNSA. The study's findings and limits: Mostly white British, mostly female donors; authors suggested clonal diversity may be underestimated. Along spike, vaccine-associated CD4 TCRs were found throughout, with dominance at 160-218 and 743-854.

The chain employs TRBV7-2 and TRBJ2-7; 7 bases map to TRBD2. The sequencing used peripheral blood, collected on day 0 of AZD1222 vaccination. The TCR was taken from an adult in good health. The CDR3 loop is CASSLVGGGTYEQYF. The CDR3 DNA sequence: TGTGCCAGCAGCTTAGTGGGGGGGGGAACCTACGAGCAGTACTTC.